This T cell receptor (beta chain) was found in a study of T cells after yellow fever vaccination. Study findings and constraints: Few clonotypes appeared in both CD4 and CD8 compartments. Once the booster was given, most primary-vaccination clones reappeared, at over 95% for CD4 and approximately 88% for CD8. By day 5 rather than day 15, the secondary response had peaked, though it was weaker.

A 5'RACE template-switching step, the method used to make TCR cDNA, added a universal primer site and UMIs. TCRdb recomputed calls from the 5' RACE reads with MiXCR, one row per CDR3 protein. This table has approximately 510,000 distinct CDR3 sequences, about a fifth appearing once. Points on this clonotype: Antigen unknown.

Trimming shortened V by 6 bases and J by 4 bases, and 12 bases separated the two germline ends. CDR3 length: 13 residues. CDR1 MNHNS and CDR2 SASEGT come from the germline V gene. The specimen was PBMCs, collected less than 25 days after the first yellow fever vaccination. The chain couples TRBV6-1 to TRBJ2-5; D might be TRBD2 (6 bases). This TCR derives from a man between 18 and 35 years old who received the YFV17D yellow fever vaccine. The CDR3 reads CASSPGTLETQYF. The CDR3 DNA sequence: TGTGCCAGCAGCCCCGGGACTTTAGAGACCCAGTACTTC.